Below, 3 T cell receptor beta chains from the same sample are listed, as sequenced in a study of blood T cell repertoires in COVID-19. Method: immunoSEQ multiplex PCR; TCRdb's copy keeps in-frame clones and lacks some. Of 90,000 to 120,000 clones in the sample, 88% are singletons; the top ten hold approximately 6.8%. Material: peripheral blood. These receptor sequences come from a man aged 50 or older with active or convalescent COVID-19.

Of note for this clone: Sequence at one end of the junction differs from germline and may be a read error. This chain joins TRBV7-7 and TRBJ2-5; 10 bases map to TRBD2. Germline values: CDR1 SSHAT, CDR2 FNYEAQ (reference sequence). The CDR3 spans 15 residues. For the CDR3, the DNA is TGTGCTAGCAGCCCCCAGCGGGAGGGGCAAGAGACCCAGTACTTC. Encoded protein: CASSPQREGQETQYF.

The chain employs TRBV28 and TRBJ2-7; unclear D gene. The CDR3 runs 12 residues. CDR1 is MDHEN and CDR2 is SYDVKM in the germline V gene. Between the trimmed V and J ends, which lost 3 bases and 1 base, there was a span of 4 bases. The CDR3 loop is CASSFLSYEQYF. Written as DNA, the CDR3 is TGTGCCAGCAGTTTTTTATCCTACGAGCAGTACTTC.

This chain links TRBV9 with TRBJ1-5; TRBD1 is a possible D gene (6 bases). Germline-derived CDR1 and CDR2 are SGDLS and YYNGEE. The V end lost 2 bases, the J end lost 5 bases, and 11 bases lay between the germline ends. CDR3 length: 14 residues. The CDR3 loop reads CASSVGGAHQPQHF. The CDR3 DNA follows: TGTGCCAGCAGCGTTGGGGGGGCACATCAGCCCCAGCATTTT.